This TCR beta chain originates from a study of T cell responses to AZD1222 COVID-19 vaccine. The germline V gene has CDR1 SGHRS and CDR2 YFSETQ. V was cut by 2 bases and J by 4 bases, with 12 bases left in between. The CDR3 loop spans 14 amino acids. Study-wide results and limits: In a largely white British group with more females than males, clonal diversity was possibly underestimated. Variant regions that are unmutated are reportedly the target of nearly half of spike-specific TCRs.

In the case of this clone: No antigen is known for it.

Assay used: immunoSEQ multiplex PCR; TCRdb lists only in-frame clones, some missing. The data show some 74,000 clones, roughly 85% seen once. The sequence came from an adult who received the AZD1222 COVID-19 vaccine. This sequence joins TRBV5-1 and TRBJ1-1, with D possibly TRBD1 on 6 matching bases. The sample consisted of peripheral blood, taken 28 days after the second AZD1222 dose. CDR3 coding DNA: TGCGCCAGCAGCTTTGACAGGACTCCCACTGAAGCTTTCTTT. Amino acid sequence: CASSFDRTPTEAFF.